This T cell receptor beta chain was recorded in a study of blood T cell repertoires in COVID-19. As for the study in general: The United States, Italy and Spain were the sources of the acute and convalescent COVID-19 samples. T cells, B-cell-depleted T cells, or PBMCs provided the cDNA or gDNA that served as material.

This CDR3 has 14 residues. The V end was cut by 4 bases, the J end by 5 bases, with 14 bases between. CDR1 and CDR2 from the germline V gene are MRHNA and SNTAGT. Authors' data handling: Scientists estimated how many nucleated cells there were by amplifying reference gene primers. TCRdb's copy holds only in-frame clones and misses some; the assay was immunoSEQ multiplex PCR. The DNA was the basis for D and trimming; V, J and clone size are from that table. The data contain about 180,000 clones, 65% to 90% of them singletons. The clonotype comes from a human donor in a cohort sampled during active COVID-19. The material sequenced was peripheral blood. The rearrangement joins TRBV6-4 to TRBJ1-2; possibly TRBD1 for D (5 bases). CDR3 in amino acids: CASSAQGKAYGYTF. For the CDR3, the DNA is TGTGCCAGCAGTGCCCAGGGTAAGGCATATGGCTACACCTTC.